Below are 20 T cell receptor beta chains sequenced from a single sample in a study of lymphopenia after photon versus proton radiotherapy. Here immunoSEQ multiplex PCR was the method, and the copy in TCRdb shows in-frame clones only, minus some. The sample carries 75,000 to 95,000 clones, approximately 82% recorded once. Sequences were derived from peripheral blood, sampled from a patient treated with proton-based radiotherapy. These receptors were taken from a man aged 60 to 75 with pancreatic cancer.

The chain employs TRBV21-1 and TRBJ2-3; the table gives TRBD1 as D, unverified against the DNA. TRBV21-1 is a documented pseudogene. This CDR3 comprises 15 residues. The CDR3 protein is CASSKSRGPTDTQYF. The CDR3 bases are TGTGCCAGCAGCAAATCAAGGGGGCCCACAGATACGCAGTATTTT.

This clone turned up a few times. The V gene is TRBV7-2, the J gene TRBJ2-7; no reliable D call. There are 15 residues in the CDR3. Germline-derived CDR1 and CDR2 are SGHTA and FQGNSA. V was shortened by 5 bases and J by 0 bases, with 14 bases between the two germline ends. CDR3 coding DNA: TGTGCCAGCAGCCCCCGGGTCGGTAGCTCCTACGAGCAGTACTTC. Translating it yields CASSPRVGSSYEQYF.

The chain has TRBV28 and TRBJ1-2, with D possibly TRBD1 on 5 matching bases. Between the trimmed V and J ends, which lost 6 bases and 3 bases, there was a span of 14 bases. Germline assignment: CDR1 MDHEN and CDR2 SYDVKM. This CDR3 contains 14 residues. Here the CDR3 reads CASSPGGGYYGYTF. The CDR3 DNA sequence: TGTGCCAGCAGCCCTGGGGGGGGGTACTATGGCTACACCTTC.

This clone was detected a few times. The chain employs TRBV28 and TRBJ2-3; the D call may be TRBD1 or TRBD2 (6 bases each). Trimming stripped 11 bases from V and 0 bases from J, with 12 bases between. CDR3 length equals 13 residues. Germline V CDR1 and CDR2: MDHEN, SYDVKM. The CDR3 DNA reads TGTGCCCCAGGGGCGGGAAGCACAGATACGCAGTATTTT. The encoded protein is CAPGAGSTDTQYF.

The chain joins TRBV27 to TRBJ2-2, with D tentatively TRBD2 (5 bases). CDR1 and CDR2 from the germline V gene are MNHEY and SMNVEV (reference sequence). This CDR3 is built from 15 residues. Trimming left V 4 bases short and J 4 bases short, with 13 bases between. CDR3 in amino acids: CASSSSPGTTGELFF. In DNA, the CDR3 is TGTGCCAGCAGTTCATCGCCGGGAACCACCGGGGAGCTGTTTTTT.

This chain joins TRBV28 and TRBJ2-7, with D perhaps TRBD1 (5 bases). Trimming pared 5 bases from V and 3 bases from J, leaving 8 bases between. The CDR3 runs to 12 residues. Germline CDR1 is MDHEN and CDR2 is SYDVKM. This CDR3 is CASSPTVYEQYF. The CDR3 DNA reads as TGTGCCAGCAGTCCGACAGTCTACGAGCAGTACTTC.

This clone was observed a handful of times. The V call is TRBV10-3, the J call TRBJ1-2; a weak D match, TRBD1 (6 bases). CDR3 length equals 14 residues. Germline V CDR1 and CDR2: ENHRY, SYGVKD. Trimming stripped 5 bases from V and 2 bases from J, with 12 bases between. CDR3 coding DNA: TGTGCCATCAGTACCAGGGGACCCAACTATGGCTACACCTTC. This codes for CAISTRGPNYGYTF.

This clone came up once. The V gene is TRBV18, the J gene TRBJ2-7, with D possibly TRBD1 on 5 matching bases. The germline V and J ends were trimmed by 5 bases and 2 bases, with 13 bases remaining between them. Germline V gene lookup returns CDR1 KGHSH and CDR2 LQKENI. This CDR3 is built from 14 residues. CDR3 sequence: CASSSPTDTYEQYF. The CDR3, as DNA: TGTGCCAGCTCATCCCCGACAGATACCTACGAGCAGTACTTC.

This chain uses TRBV11-3 with TRBJ1-1; D is unclear. The CDR3 contains 16 residues. V was cut by 0 bases and J by 3 bases, with 14 bases left in between. Germline CDR1 is SGHNT and CDR2 is YENEEA. The CDR3 loop reads CASSLDFGIRHTEAFF. In nucleotides, the CDR3 is TGTGCCAGCAGCTTAGATTTTGGTATAAGGCACACTGAAGCTTTCTTT.

CDR3 sequence: CAIPKGQVDGYTF. DNA for the CDR3: TGTGCCATCCCCAAAGGACAGGTTGATGGCTACACCTTC. The chain combines TRBV28 with TRBJ1-2; the match to TRBD1 covers 7 bases. V trimming: 10 bases; J trimming: 6 bases; junction bases outside the gene matches: 11. CDR1 is MDHEN, CDR2 SYDVKM, per germline. This CDR3 comprises 13 residues.

This chain connects TRBV6-1 to TRBJ2-6, with TRBD1 as a possible D gene (5 bases). Trimming pared 4 bases from V and 2 bases from J, leaving 12 bases between. The CDR3 spans 16 residues. Looked up from germline, CDR1 is MNHNS and CDR2 is SASEGT. CDR3 in amino acids: CASSVDPGTGANVLTF. DNA for the CDR3: TGTGCCAGCAGTGTAGACCCAGGGACTGGGGCCAACGTCCTGACTTTC.

The chain joins TRBV28 to TRBJ2-5; the D gene is possibly TRBD1 (6 bases). Germline CDR1 and CDR2: MDHEN and SYDVKM. The germline V and J ends were trimmed by 11 bases and 7 bases, with 20 bases remaining between them. The CDR3 contains 13 residues. This CDR3 is CASRARGEGTQYF. DNA of the CDR3: TGTGCCTCCCGGGCCAGGGGAGAGGGGACCCAGTACTTC. Complete variable domain (other parts from reference TRBV28 and TRBJ2-5): DVKVTQSSRYLVKRTGEKVFLECVQDMDHENMFWYRQDPGLGLRLIYFSYDVKMKEKGDIPEGYSVSREKKERFSLILESASTNQTSMYLCASRARGEGTQYFGPGTRLLVL.

This clone was observed once. This sample includes further DNA sequences coding for the same CDR3. The V call is TRBV30, the J call TRBJ1-5; possible D gene TRBD1, 5 bases. This CDR3 has 15 residues. Trimming removed 0 bases from V and 6 bases from J, with 15 bases in between. Germline assignment: CDR1 GTSNPN and CDR2 SVGIG (reference sequence). The CDR3 DNA sequence: TGTGCCTGGAGTGTTGGGACGATCGGAGGTCAGCCCCAGCATTTT. Protein product: CAWSVGTIGGQPQHF.

This sequence joins TRBV29-1 and TRBJ2-7; TRBD2 agrees at 9 bases. The CDR3 sequence is 16 residues long. Germline CDR1 reads SQVTM; CDR2 reads ANQGSEA. The V and J ends lost 1 base and 4 bases, in that order; junction bases with no gene match: 11. The CDR3 nucleotides read TGCAGCGTTGAAGCTCCTCGGGCTAGCGGGAAGTACGAGCAGTACTTC. It specifies CSVEAPRASGKYEQYF.

The gene calls are TRBV7-2 and TRBJ2-7; TRBD2 might be the D (6 bases). The ends were cut back, 2 bases at V and 7 bases at J, with 15 bases in the middle. Germline CDR1 reads SGHTA; CDR2 reads FQGNSA. CDR3 size: 14 residues. This CDR3 reads CASSLSRAGGEQYF. In DNA, the CDR3 is TGTGCCAGCAGCTTAAGCCGGGCTGGGGGGGAGCAGTACTTC.

The rearrangement joins TRBV4-2 to TRBJ2-1, with 10 bases that match TRBD2. Germline V CDR1 and CDR2: LGHNA, YNFKEQ. This CDR3 has 15 amino acids. After removal of 8 bases from V and 5 bases from J, the junction contained 9 bases not matched to a gene. The CDR3, as DNA: TGTGCCAGCGGAGTGCCTAGCGGGAGCCACAATGAGCAGTTCTTC. The encoded protein is CASGVPSGSHNEQFF.

This clone was observed a handful of times. The CDR3 protein is CASSPWTGAGYTF. The CDR3 DNA is TGCGCCAGCAGCCCCTGGACAGGGGCCGGCTACACCTTC. The chain couples TRBV5-1 to TRBJ1-2; TRBD1 matches 9 bases. The V gene's germline CDR1 is SGHRS and CDR2 YFSETQ. The CDR3 contains 13 residues. The junction had 6 bases not matched to a gene; V was cut back by 4 bases and J by 8 bases.

The chain uses TRBV10-3 and TRBJ2-3; 8 nucleotides match TRBD2. Per germline, CDR1 ENHRY and CDR2 SYGVKD. CDR3 size: 15 residues. The V segment lost 7 bases and the J segment 2 bases; nucleotides outside the gene matches: 8. CDR3 nucleotide sequence: TGTGCCATCAAGTCCGCTAGCGGGTCCACAGATACGCAGTATTTT. Translation gives CAIKSASGSTDTQYF.

V usage is TRBV5-5 and J usage is TRBJ2-7; TRBD1 might be the D (5 bases). V was trimmed by 4 bases and J by 0 bases, leaving 14 bases between them. The CDR3 is 15 amino acids. Germline loops: CDR1 SGHKS, CDR2 YYEKEE (reference sequence). CDR3: CASSLLDRTSYEQYF. The CDR3, as DNA: TGTGCCAGCAGCCTCCTCGACAGAACCTCCTACGAGCAGTACTTC.

CDR3 amino acids: CSVGLNRGSSYEQYF. The DNA of the CDR3 is TGCAGCGTTGGTCTTAATAGAGGTAGCTCCTACGAGCAGTACTTC. The gene calls are TRBV29-1 and TRBJ2-5; D unresolved. The better agreement between TRBJ2-7 and the DNA end casts doubt on the J call. Germline-derived CDR1 and CDR2 are SQVTM and ANQGSEA. The CDR3 has 15 residues.